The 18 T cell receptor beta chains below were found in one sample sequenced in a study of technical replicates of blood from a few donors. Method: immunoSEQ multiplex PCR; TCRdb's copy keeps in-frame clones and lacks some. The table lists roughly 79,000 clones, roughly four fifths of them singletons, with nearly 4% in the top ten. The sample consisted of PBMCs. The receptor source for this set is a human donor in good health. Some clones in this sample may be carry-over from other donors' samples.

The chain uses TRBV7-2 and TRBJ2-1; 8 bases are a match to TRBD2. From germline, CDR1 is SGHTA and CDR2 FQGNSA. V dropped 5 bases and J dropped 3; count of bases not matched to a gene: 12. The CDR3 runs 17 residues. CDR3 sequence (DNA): TGTGCCAGCAGCGCCACGGGAAGCGGGAGTATCTACAATGAGCAGTTCTTC. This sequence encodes CASSATGSGSIYNEQFF.

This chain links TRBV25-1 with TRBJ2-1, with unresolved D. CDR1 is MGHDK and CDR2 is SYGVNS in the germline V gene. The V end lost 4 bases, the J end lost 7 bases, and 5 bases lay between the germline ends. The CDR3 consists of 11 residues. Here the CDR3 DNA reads TGTGCCAGCAGTGTAGAGAATGAGCAGTTCTTC. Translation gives CASSVENEQFF.

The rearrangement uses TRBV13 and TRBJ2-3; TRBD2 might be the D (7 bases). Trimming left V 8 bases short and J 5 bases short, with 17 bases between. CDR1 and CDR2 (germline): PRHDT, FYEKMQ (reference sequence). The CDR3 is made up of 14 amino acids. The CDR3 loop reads CASRGRGGLDTQYF. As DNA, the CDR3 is TGTGCCAGCCGGGGGCGCGGGGGACTAGATACGCAGTATTTT.

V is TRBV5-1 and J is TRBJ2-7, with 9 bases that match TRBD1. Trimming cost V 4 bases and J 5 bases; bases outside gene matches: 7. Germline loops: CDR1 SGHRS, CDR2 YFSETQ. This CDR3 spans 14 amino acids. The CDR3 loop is CASSAGTGNHEQYF. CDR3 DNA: TGCGCCAGCAGCGCCGGGACAGGGAACCACGAGCAGTACTTC.

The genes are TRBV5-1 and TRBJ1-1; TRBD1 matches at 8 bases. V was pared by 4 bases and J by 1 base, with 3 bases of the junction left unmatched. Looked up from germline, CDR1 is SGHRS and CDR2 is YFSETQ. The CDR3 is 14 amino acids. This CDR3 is CASSRTGWNTEAFF. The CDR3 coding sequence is TGCGCCAGCAGCCGGACAGGGTGGAACACTGAAGCTTTCTTT. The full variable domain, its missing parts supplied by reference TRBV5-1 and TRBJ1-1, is KAGVTQTPRYLIKTRGQQVTLSCSPISGHRSVSWYQQTPGQGLQFLFEYFSETQRNKGNFPGRFSGRQFSNSRSEMNVSTLELGDSALYLCASSRTGWNTEAFFGQGTRLTVV.

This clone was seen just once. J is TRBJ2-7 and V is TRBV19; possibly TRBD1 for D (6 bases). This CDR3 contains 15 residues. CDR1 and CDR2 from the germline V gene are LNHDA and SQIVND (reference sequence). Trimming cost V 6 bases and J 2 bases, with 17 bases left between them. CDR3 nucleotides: TGTGCCAGTAGGCTAAACAGGGACCCGACCTACGAGCAGTACTTC. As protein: CASRLNRDPTYEQYF.

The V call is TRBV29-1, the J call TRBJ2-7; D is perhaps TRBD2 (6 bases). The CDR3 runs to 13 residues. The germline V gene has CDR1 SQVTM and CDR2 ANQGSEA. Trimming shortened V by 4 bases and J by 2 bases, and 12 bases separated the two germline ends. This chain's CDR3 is CSVVWPGAYEQYF. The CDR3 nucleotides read TGCAGCGTTGTATGGCCGGGGGCCTACGAGCAGTACTTC.

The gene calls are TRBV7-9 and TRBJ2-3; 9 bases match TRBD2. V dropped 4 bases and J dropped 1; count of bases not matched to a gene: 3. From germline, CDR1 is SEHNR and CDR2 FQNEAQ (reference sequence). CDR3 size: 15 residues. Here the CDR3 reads CASSSGLAGTDTQYF. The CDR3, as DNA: TGTGCCAGCAGCTCGGGACTAGCCGGCACAGATACGCAGTATTTT.

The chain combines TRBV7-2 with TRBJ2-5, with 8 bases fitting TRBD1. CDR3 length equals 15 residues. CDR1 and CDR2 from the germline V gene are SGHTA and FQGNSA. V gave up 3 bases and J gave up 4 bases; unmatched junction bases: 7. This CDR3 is CASSFSGGVGETQYF. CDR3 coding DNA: TGTGCCAGCAGCTTCTCAGGGGGCGTGGGAGAGACCCAGTACTTC.

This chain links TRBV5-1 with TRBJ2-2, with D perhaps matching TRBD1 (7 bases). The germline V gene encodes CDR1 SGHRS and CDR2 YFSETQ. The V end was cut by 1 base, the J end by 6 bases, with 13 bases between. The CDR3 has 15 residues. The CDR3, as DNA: TGCGCCAGCAGCTTGCAGGGGGGAGTAGCCGGGGAGCTGTTTTTT. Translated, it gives CASSLQGGVAGELFF.

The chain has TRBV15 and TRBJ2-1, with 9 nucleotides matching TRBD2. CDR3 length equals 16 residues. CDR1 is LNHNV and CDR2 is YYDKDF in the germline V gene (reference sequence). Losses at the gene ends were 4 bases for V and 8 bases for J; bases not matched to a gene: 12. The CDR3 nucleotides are TGTGCCACCAGCAACCGTCTAGCGGGATTAGGCGATGAGCAGTTCTTC. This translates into CATSNRLAGLGDEQFF.

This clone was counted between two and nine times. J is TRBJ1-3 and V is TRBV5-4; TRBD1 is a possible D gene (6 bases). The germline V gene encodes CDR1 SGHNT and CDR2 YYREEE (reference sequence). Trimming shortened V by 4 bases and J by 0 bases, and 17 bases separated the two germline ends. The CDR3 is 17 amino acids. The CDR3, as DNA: TGTGCCAGCAGCAAAGACGGACAGATGATCTCTGGAAACACCATATATTTT. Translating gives CASSKDGQMISGNTIYF.

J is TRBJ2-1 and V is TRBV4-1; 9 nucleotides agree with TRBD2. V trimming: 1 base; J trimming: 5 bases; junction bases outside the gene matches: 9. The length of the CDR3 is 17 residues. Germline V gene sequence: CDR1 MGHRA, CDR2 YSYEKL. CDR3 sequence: CASSQVSAGGLNNEQFF. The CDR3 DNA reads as TGCGCCAGCAGCCAAGTCTCGGCGGGAGGGCTAAACAATGAGCAGTTCTTC.

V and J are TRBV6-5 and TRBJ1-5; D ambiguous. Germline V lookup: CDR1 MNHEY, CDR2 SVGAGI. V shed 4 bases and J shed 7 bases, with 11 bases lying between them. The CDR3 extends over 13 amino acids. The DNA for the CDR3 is TGTGCCAGCAGTTTAAACAGTTGGCAGCCCCAGCATTTT. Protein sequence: CASSLNSWQPQHF.

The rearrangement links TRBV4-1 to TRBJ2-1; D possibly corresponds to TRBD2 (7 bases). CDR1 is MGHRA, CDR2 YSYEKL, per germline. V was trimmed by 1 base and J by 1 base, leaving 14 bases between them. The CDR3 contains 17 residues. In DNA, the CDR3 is TGCGCCAGCAGCCAAGTGGGGCGGGGGCCTTCCTACAATGAGCAGTTCTTC. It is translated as CASSQVGRGPSYNEQFF.

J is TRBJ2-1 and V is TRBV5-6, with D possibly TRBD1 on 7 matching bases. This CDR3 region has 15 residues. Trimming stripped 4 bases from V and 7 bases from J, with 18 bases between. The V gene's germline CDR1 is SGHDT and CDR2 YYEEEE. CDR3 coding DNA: TGTGCCAGCAGCCGGCAGGGGGTGGGAGGTAATGAGCAGTTCTTC. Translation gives CASSRQGVGGNEQFF.

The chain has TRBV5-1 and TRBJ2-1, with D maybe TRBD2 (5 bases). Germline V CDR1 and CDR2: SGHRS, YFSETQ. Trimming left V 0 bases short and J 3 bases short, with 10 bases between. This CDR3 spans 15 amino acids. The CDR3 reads CASSLVEDFYNEQFF. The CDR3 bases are TGCGCCAGCAGCTTGGTGGAGGACTTCTACAATGAGCAGTTCTTC.

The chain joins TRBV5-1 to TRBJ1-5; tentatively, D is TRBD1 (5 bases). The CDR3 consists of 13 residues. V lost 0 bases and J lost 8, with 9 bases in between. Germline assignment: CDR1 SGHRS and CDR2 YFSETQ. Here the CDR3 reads CASSLGGGEPQHF. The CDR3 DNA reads TGCGCCAGCAGCTTGGGGGGAGGGGAGCCCCAGCATTTT.